This is a list of T cell receptor beta chains from one sample in a study of type 1 and type 2 diabetes patients. MiXCR, applied by TCRdb to the multiplex PCR reads, yields one record per CDR3 protein. Among a few hundred thousand distinct CDR3 sequences listed, 45% to 60% were seen once. Sequenced material: peripheral blood mononuclear cells (PBMCs). The receptors come from a man in his late teens or twenties with type 2 diabetes. The CDR3 runs from the conserved cysteine through the conserved F or W. The D gene is left open where the match is weak. Not every row has a clone size; where given, it reads once, few, many or a size class.

-,few,TRBJ1-1,TRBV6-5,TGTGCCAGCAAACCGACAGCTATGAACACTGAAGCTTTCTTT,CASKPTAMNTEAFF
-,-,TRBJ2-3,TRBV7-2,TGTGCCAGCAGCCCGGGGGCCGGACGTTCAGATACGCAGTATTTT,CASSPGAGRSDTQYF
-,-,TRBJ2-3,TRBV20-1,TGCAGTGCTAGGACAGGTTTATCCACAGATACGCAGTATTTT,CSARTGLSTDTQYF
-,-,TRBJ1-1,TRBV2,TGTGCCAGCAGTTTACTAGGACCGGGTGAAGCTTTCTTT,CASSLLGPGEAFF
-,once,TRBJ2-2,TRBV7-8,TGTGCCAGCAGCTTACTAGGGGGATCCGGGGAGCTGTTTTTT,CASSLLGGSGELFF
-,-,TRBJ1-5,TRBV25-1,TGTGCCAGTATGATCAGGGACAATCAGCCCCAGCATTTT,CASMIRDNQPQHF
-,-,TRBJ1-1,TRBV19,TGTGCCAGTAGTTCGGCCACCGTGAACACTGAAGCTTTCTTT,CASSSATVNTEAFF
TRBD1,few,TRBJ2-7,TRBV7-9,TGTGCCAGCAGTCCGCGACAGGGCGCCTACGAGCAGTACTTC,CASSPRQGAYEQYF
TRBD2,once,TRBJ2-5,TRBV4-2,TGTGCCAGCAGCCAAGTTCAGCGGGGGGTCAAAGAGACCCAGTACTTC,CASSQVQRGVKETQYF
-,-,TRBJ1-1,TRBV30,TGTGCCTGGAGTTCTGCGACGGGAAACACTGAAGCTTTCTTT,CAWSSATGNTEAFF
-,few,TRBJ1-5,TRBV15,TGTGCCACCAGCCTTCGAAGGGATCAGCCCCAGCATTTT,CATSLRRDQPQHF
-,-,TRBJ1-1,TRBV28,TGTGCCAGCAAGTACGGGAACACTGAAGCTTTCTTT,CASKYGNTEAFF
-,-,TRBJ2-1,TRBV3-1,TGTGCCAGCAGCCTCCTACAGGGTGAGCAGTTCTTC,CASSLLQGEQFF
-,-,TRBJ2-6,TRBV19,TGTGCCAGTAGTATTGGAGGGATCTCTGGGGCCAACGTCCTGACTTTC,CASSIGGISGANVLTF
-,-,TRBJ2-5,TRBV19,TGTGCCAGTAGTCCTAACTCACAAGAGACCCAGTACTTC,CASSPNSQETQYF
-,-,TRBJ2-1,TRBV9,TGTGCCAGCAGCGTAGTAACAGACAATGAGCAGTTCTTC,CASSVVTDNEQFF
-,once,TRBJ1-5,TRBV12-3/TRBV12-4,TGTGCCAGCAGTTTGGGGATCCAGGGACAGCCCCAGCATTTT,CASSLGIQGQPQHF
-,once,TRBJ1-5,TRBV7-3,TGTGCCAGCAGCCAAGGGTGGACTAGCACAGATACGCAGCATTTT,CASSQGWTSTDTQHF
TRBD2,-,TRBJ2-3,TRBV4-1,TGCGCCAGCAGCCAAGATCGGCTGACTAGCGGGGGCATCTCTAGCACAGATACGCAGTATTTT,CASSQDRLTSGGISSTDTQYF
-,many,TRBJ1-1,TRBV2,TGTGCCTCAGGAGTGGGACTCCGGATGCTTCCCACTGAAGCTTTCTTT,CASGVGLRMLPTEAFF